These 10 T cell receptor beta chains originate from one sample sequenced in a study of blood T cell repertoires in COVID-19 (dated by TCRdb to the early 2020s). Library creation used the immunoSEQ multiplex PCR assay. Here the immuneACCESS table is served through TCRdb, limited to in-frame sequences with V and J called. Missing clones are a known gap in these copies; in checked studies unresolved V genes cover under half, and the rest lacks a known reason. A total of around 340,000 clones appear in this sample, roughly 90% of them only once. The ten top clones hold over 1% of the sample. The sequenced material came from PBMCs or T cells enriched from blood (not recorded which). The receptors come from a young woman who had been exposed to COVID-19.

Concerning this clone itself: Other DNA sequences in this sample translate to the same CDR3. The CDR3 is CASSRQGDQPQHF. The CDR3 region has the DNA TGTGCCAGCAGTAGACAGGGGGATCAGCCCCAGCATTTT. The rearrangement links TRBV3-1 (or the pseudogene TRBV3-2) to TRBJ1-5; 9 bases align to TRBD1. This CDR3 region has 13 residues. Trimming removed 6 bases from V and 5 bases from J; junction bases left unmatched: 2. CDR1 LGHDT and CDR2 YNNKEL come from the germline V gene (reference sequence).

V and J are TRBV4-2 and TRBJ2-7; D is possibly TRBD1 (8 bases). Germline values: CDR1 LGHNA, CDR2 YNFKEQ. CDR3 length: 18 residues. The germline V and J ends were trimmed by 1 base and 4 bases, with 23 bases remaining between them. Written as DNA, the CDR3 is TGTGCCAGCAGCCAAGGGCCCCGTGGACAGGGAGGGTATTACGAGCAGTACTTC. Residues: CASSQGPRGQGGYYEQYF.

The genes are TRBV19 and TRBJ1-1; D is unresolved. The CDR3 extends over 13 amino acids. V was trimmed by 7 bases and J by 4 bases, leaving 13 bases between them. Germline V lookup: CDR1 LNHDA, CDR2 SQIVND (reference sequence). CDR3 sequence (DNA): TGTGCCAGTACAGAGGATAGGCCCACTGAAGCTTTCTTT. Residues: CASTEDRPTEAFF.

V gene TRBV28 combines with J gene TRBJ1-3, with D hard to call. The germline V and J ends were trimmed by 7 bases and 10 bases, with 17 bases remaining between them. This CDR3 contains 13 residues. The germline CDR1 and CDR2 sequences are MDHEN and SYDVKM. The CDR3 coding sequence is TGTGCCAGCACCGCGACCGGGAAGGTTACCATATATTTT. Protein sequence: CASTATGKVTIYF. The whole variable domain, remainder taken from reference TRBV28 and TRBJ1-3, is DVKVTQSSRYLVKRTGEKVFLECVQDMDHENMFWYRQDPGLGLRLIYFSYDVKMKEKGDIPEGYSVSREKKERFSLILESASTNQTSMYLCASTATGKVTIYFGEGSWLTVV.

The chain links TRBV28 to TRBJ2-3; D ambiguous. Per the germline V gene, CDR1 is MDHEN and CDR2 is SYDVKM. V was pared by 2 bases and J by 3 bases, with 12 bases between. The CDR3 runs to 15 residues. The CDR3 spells CASSLVAVTTDTQYF. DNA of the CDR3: TGTGCCAGCAGTTTAGTGGCGGTGACGACAGATACGCAGTATTTT.

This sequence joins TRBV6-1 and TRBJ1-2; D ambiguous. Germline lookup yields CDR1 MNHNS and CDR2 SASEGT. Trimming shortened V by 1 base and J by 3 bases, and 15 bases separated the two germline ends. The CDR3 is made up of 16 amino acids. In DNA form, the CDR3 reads TGTGCCAGCAGTGAAGAACCGATCAACGTAGACTATGGCTACACCTTC. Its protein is CASSEEPINVDYGYTF.

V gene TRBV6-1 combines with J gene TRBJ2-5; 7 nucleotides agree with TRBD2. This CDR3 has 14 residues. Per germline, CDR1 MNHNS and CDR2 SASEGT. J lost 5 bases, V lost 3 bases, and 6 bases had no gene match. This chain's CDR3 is CASSDELAIETQYF. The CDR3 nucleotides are TGTGCCAGCAGTGATGAACTAGCGATCGAGACCCAGTACTTC.

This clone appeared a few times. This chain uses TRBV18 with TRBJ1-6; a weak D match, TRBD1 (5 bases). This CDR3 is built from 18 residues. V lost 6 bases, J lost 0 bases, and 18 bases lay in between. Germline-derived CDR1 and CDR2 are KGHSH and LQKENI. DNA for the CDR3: TGTGCCAGCTCGTCTTCCGCGGGGACGGACTCCTATAATTCACCCCTCCACTTT. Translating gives CASSSSAGTDSYNSPLHF. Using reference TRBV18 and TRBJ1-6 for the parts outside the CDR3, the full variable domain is NAGVMQNPRHLVRRRGQEARLRCSPMKGHSHVYWYRQLPEEGLKFMVYLQKENIIDESGMPKERFSAEFPKEGPSILRIQQVVRGDSAAYFCASSSSAGTDSYNSPLHFGNGTRLTVT.

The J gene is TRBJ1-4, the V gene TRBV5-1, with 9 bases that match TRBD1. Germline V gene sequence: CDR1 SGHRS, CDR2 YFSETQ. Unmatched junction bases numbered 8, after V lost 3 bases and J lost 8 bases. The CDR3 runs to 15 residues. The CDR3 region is CASSYPGQGNEKLFF. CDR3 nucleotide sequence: TGCGCCAGCAGCTACCCGGGACAGGGAAACGAAAAACTGTTTTTT.

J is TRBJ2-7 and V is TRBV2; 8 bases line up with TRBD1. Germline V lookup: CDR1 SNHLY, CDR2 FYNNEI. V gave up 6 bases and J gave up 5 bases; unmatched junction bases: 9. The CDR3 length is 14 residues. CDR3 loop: CASRATGQVNEQYF. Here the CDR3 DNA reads TGTGCCAGCAGAGCCACGGGACAGGTCAACGAGCAGTACTTC. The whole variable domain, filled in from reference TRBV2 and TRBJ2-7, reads EPEVTQTPSHQVTQMGQEVILRCVPISNHLYFYWYRQILGQKVEFLVSFYNNEISEKSEIFDDQFSVERPDGSNFTLKIRSTKLEDSAMYFCASRATGQVNEQYFGPGTRLTVT.